Shown below are 24 T cell receptor beta chains from a single sample sequenced in a study of vaccination and CD4 T cells after COVID-19. Treatment defined: approximately nine-day PBMC culture with coronavirus spike peptide pools or control peptides (ViraFEST assay). Which antigens these TCRs recognize remains unknown. Sequenced with the Oncomine TCR Beta short-read assay was DNA taken from cultured CD4+ T cells. TCRdb ran MiXCR on the PCR reads and lists one entry per CDR3 protein. The sample shows 11,000 to 15,000 distinct CDR3 sequences, about two fifths of them seen only once. The source material was CD4+ T cells from blood, cultured in vitro. The receptors originated from a human donor who had recovered from COVID-19.

The CDR3 loop reads CASSYPGQGLYQPQHF. In DNA, the CDR3 is TGTGCCAGCAGTTACCCCGGACAGGGCCTTTATCAGCCCCAGCATTTT. The chain combines TRBV6-5 with TRBJ1-5; 8 positions agree with TRBD1. J gave up 5 bases and V 2 bases, and 8 bases lay outside the gene matches. Looked up from germline, CDR1 is MNHEY and CDR2 is SVGAGI. The CDR3 is 16 residues long.

The chain is built from TRBV5-6 and TRBJ2-4; TRBD2 might be the D (5 bases). The V end was cut by 4 bases, the J end by 0 bases, with 8 bases between. The CDR3 loop spans 14 amino acids. Per germline, CDR1 SGHDT and CDR2 YYEEEE. The CDR3, as DNA: TGTGCCAGCAGCGGGAGAGTAGCCAAAAACATTCAGTACTTC. Protein sequence: CASSGRVAKNIQYF.

The V and J genes are TRBV7-3 and TRBJ2-3, with D perhaps TRBD2 (6 bases). Trimming shortened V by 3 bases and J by 3 bases, and 13 bases separated the two germline ends. The germline V gene encodes CDR1 SGHTA and CDR2 FQGTGA. The CDR3 is 15 amino acids. The CDR3 sequence is CASSFFGGITDTQYF. In DNA, the CDR3 is TGTGCCAGCAGCTTTTTTGGCGGGATAACAGATACGCAGTATTTT. The full variable domain, its missing parts supplied by reference TRBV7-3 and TRBJ2-3, is GAGVSQTPSNKVTEKGKYVELRCDPISGHTALYWYRQSLGQGPEFLIYFQGTGAADDSGLPNDRFFAVRPEGSVSTLKIQRTERGDSAVYLCASSFFGGITDTQYFGPGTRLTVL.

In this sample, this clonotype turned up a few times. This sequence joins TRBV2 and TRBJ1-6, with 8 bases lining up with TRBD1. Germline lookup yields CDR1 SNHLY and CDR2 FYNNEI. Germline trimming cut 7 bases from V and 9 bases from J; bases unmatched to any gene: 11. CDR3 size: 15 residues. Here the CDR3 DNA reads TGTGCCAGCACCACCGACAGGGGAGGAAGTTCACCCCTCCACTTT. Protein sequence: CASTTDRGGSSPLHF.

V usage is TRBV11-2 and J usage is TRBJ1-2; D remains unclear. V lost 0 bases, J lost 6 bases, and 5 bases lay in between. From germline, CDR1 is SGHAT and CDR2 FQNNGV. CDR3 length equals 12 residues. The CDR3 loop reads CASSLEGNGYTF. CDR3 DNA sequence: TGTGCCAGCAGCTTAGAGGGGAATGGCTACACCTTC.

The chain recombines TRBV6-2 or TRBV6-3 with TRBJ1-2, with D hard to call. Germline V CDR1 and CDR2: MNHEY, SVGEGT. Trimming took off 2 bases at V and 2 bases at J, with 12 bases between the two ends. The CDR3 extends over 15 amino acids. The CDR3 sequence is CASSYGRGINYGYTF. In nucleotides, the CDR3 is TGTGCCAGCAGTTACGGGCGGGGAATAAACTATGGCTACACCTTC.

The CDR3 spells CASSRLGQGVSVEAFF. The CDR3 region has the DNA TGTGCCAGCTCAAGACTCGGACAGGGGGTATCGGTTGAAGCTTTCTTT. This rearrangement joins TRBV18 to TRBJ1-1; the match to TRBD1 covers 10 bases. There are 16 residues in the CDR3. Germline CDR1 reads KGHSH; CDR2 reads LQKENI. V shed 5 bases, J shed 7 bases, and the junction held 13 bases outside the gene matches.

This clonotype was detected only a few times. This chain uses TRBV14 with TRBJ1-6, with D unresolved. From germline, CDR1 is SGHDN and CDR2 FVKESK. V was trimmed by 1 base and J by 7 bases, leaving 8 bases between them. This CDR3 is built from 14 residues. This CDR3 is CASSQGRHNSPLHF. CDR3 nucleotides: TGTGCCAGCAGCCAAGGAAGACACAATTCACCCCTCCACTTT.

This clonotype was recorded a few times. As DNA, the CDR3 is TGTGCCAGCAGCAACGGGGTGGGGGGACCTTTGACGCCCGGGGAGCTGTTTTTT. Its translation: CASSNGVGGPLTPGELFF. V gene TRBV21-1 combines with J gene TRBJ2-2; the listed D gene, TRBD1, was not tested against the DNA. TRBV21-1 is given as a pseudogene. The CDR3 has 18 residues.

This clonotype showed up just once. CDR3 in amino acids: CATLDRRYSGNTIYF. The CDR3 bases are TGTGCCACGCTGGACAGGAGATACTCTGGAAACACCATATATTTT. J is TRBJ1-3 and V is TRBV19, with 7 nucleotides matching TRBD1. Germline loops: CDR1 LNHDA, CDR2 SQIVND (reference sequence). This CDR3 has 15 residues. V shed 10 bases and J 0 bases; nucleotides not matched to a gene: 9.

The V gene is TRBV6-1, the J gene TRBJ1-5, with D possibly matching TRBD1 (6 bases). This CDR3 is built from 12 residues. Germline CDR1 reads MNHNS; CDR2 reads SASEGT. Trimming removed 6 bases at V and 7 bases at J, with 10 bases between. The CDR3 sequence: CASRGGSQPQHF. The CDR3 DNA sequence: TGTGCCAGCAGAGGGGGGTCGCAGCCCCAGCATTTT.

The chain links TRBV7-3 to TRBJ2-3; D may be TRBD1 (6 bases). The germline gives CDR1 SGHTA, CDR2 FQGTGA. Deletions cut 2 bases from V and 0 bases from J, with 15 bases between. This CDR3 contains 17 residues. The CDR3 nucleotides read TGTGCCAGCAGCTTAGGGCTGGGGACACGCAGCACAGATACGCAGTATTTT. Amino acids: CASSLGLGTRSTDTQYF.

V and J are TRBV20-1 and TRBJ2-3; D could derive from TRBD1 or TRBD2 (6 bases each). With 0 bases removed from V and 0 bases from J, the gap between germline ends came to 16 bases. Germline CDR1 is DFQATT and CDR2 is SNEGSKA (reference sequence). The CDR3 length is 17 residues. The CDR3 DNA is TGCAGTGCTAGAGATGGGGGCGCTAGCGCAAGCACAGATACGCAGTATTTT. This gives the protein CSARDGGASASTDTQYF.

This clonotype was found once. J is TRBJ2-7 and V is TRBV27; D may correspond to TRBD1 or TRBD2 (5 bases each). Germline CDR1 reads MNHEY; CDR2 reads SMNVEV (reference sequence). This CDR3 has 20 residues. Trimming took 2 bases from V and 0 from J, leaving 26 bases between them. The CDR3 DNA reads as TGTGCCAGCAGTTTAGAGGGGCAGGGTGGCCTCCAATCTGACTCCTACGAGCAGTACTTC. This translates into CASSLEGQGGLQSDSYEQYF.

This rearrangement joins TRBV20-1 to TRBJ2-5; the match to TRBD2 covers 13 bases. Germline CDR1 is DFQATT and CDR2 is SNEGSKA (reference sequence). V lost 5 bases, J lost 4 bases, and 4 bases stayed unmatched. This CDR3 comprises 14 residues. The CDR3 bases are TGCAGTGCTGGGACTAGCGGGAACACAGAGACCCAGTACTTC. Protein product: CSAGTSGNTETQYF.

This clonotype occurred a few times. V gene TRBV30 combines with J gene TRBJ2-2; tentatively, D is TRBD1 (6 bases). This CDR3 has 14 residues. V lost 2 bases and J lost 5, with 12 bases in between. Germline V gene data show CDR1 as GTSNPN and CDR2 as SVGIG (reference sequence). The CDR3: CAWSIQGRTGELFF. Written as DNA, the CDR3 is TGTGCCTGGAGTATTCAGGGGCGAACCGGGGAGCTGTTTTTT.

The chain carries TRBV20-1 and TRBJ1-2, with 7 bases identical to TRBD1. V gave up 6 bases and J gave up 4 bases; unmatched junction bases: 8. Germline V gene data show CDR1 as DFQATT and CDR2 as SNEGSKA (reference sequence). The CDR3 extends over 13 amino acids. CDR3 sequence: CSAEQGTSYGYTF. The CDR3 region has the DNA TGCAGTGCGGAACAGGGGACATCCTATGGCTACACCTTC.

J is TRBJ2-3 and V is TRBV7-2; D not certain. V was shortened by 2 bases and J by 4 bases, with 7 bases between the two germline ends. Per the germline V gene, CDR1 is SGHTA and CDR2 is FQGNSA. This CDR3 spans 13 amino acids. CDR3 region: CASSLRSPDTQYF. The CDR3 bases are TGTGCCAGCAGCTTACGGTCCCCAGATACGCAGTATTTT.

V gene TRBV30 combines with J gene TRBJ2-7; 7 bases line up with TRBD1. The V gene's germline CDR1 is GTSNPN and CDR2 SVGIG (reference sequence). This CDR3 contains 14 residues. The V and J ends lost 1 base and 3 bases, in that order; junction bases with no gene match: 6. CDR3 loop: CAWSAGQSFYEQYF. The CDR3 bases are TGTGCCTGGAGTGCGGGACAGTCCTTCTACGAGCAGTACTTC.

The chain has TRBV14 and TRBJ2-5; no firm D call. The V and J ends lost 2 bases and 7 bases respectively, with 5 bases between them. Germline V gene sequence: CDR1 SGHDN, CDR2 FVKESK. There are 11 residues in the CDR3. In DNA, the CDR3 is TGTGCCAGCAGCCAATCAGTGACCCAGTACTTC. Its translation is CASSQSVTQYF.

This clonotype was observed a few times. The J gene is TRBJ2-7, the V gene TRBV20-1, with 8 bases that match TRBD1. CDR1 DFQATT and CDR2 SNEGSKA come from the germline V gene (reference sequence). There are 16 residues in the CDR3. V lost 3 bases to trimming and J lost 1 base; unmatched junction nucleotides: 11. CDR3 nucleotides: TGCAGTGCTAGGGGGACAGGAGGTGGAGGGTCCTACGAGCAGTACTTC. This sequence encodes CSARGTGGGGSYEQYF.

The chain recombines TRBV12-2 with TRBJ2-7; the table's D call, TRBD2, was not checked against the DNA. TRBV12-2 is a documented pseudogene. CDR3 length: 16 amino acids. The CDR3, as DNA: TGTGCAAGTCGCTTACCCCAAGCGGGAGGGTGGTACGAGCAGTACTTC. This gives the protein CASRLPQAGGWYEQYF.

This clonotype showed up just a few times. J is TRBJ1-1 and V is TRBV15; possible D gene TRBD1, 6 bases. Trimming left V 1 base short and J 1 base short, with 7 bases between. The germline V gene has CDR1 LNHNV and CDR2 YYDKDF (reference sequence). The CDR3 is 14 amino acids. CDR3: CATSRGTANTEAFF. CDR3 coding DNA: TGTGCCACCAGCAGAGGGACAGCGAACACTGAAGCTTTCTTT.

This clonotype has just a few counts. The CDR3 nucleotides read TGCAGTGCGATACAGGGAAACTCTGGAAACACCATATATTTT. Translated: CSAIQGNSGNTIYF. The J gene is TRBJ1-3, the V gene TRBV20-1, with a possible D match to TRBD1 (6 bases). The V end was cut by 6 bases, the J end by 0 bases, with 12 bases between. Germline V CDR1 and CDR2: DFQATT, SNEGSKA (reference sequence). CDR3 length: 14 residues.